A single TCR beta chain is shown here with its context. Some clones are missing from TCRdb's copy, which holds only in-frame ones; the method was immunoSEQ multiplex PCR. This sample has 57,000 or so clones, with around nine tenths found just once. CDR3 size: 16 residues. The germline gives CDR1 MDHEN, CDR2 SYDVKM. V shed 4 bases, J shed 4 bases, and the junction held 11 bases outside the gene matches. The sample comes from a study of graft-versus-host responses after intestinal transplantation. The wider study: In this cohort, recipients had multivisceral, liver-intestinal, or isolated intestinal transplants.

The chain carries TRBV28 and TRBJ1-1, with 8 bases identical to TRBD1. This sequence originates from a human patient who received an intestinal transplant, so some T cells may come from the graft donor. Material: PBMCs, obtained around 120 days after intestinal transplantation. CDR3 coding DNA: TGTGCCAGCAGTTCCGCCCAACAGGGGGTCTTCACTGAAGCTTTCTTT. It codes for CASSSAQQGVFTEAFF.